This entry concerns a single T cell receptor (beta chain). Its antigen is unknown. Within one base of it there is no much larger clone, and no base qualities were kept. The sample comes from a study of blood T cell repertoires in COVID-19 (dated by TCRdb to between 2020 and 2021). In terms of the full investigation: The collaborator samples originated in the United States, Italy and Spain and spanned the acute and convalescent phases of COVID-19. The repertoires were released in a freely available public database intended as a resource for research on the immune response to SARS-CoV-2. Samples came from the ongoing ImmuneRACE study (first 160 participants) plus 1,254 subjects from 6 global collaborators. The prospective study material was composed of cDNA or gDNA derived from T cells, B-cell-depleted T cells, or PBMCs. Deeply sampled blood TCRbeta repertoires from subjects exposed to, actively infected with, or recovered from COVID-19 were included in the dataset. HLA class I and class II types, where available, came from metadata supplied by the sample provider rather than from assay-based typing. Nearly every sample came with metadata listing a de-identified subject ID, COVID-19 status, age in years and sex.

Its CDR3 holds 16 amino acids, cysteine through phenylalanine. The entry retains the CDR3 DNA only, 48 bases that are in frame from base 1. Trimming leaves V shorter by 5 bases and J shorter by 2 bases, with the junction holding 12 bases beyond the gene matches. As encoded in the germline V gene (reference sequence), CDR1 is SEHNR while CDR2 is FQNEAQ. What the study reported, not specific to this receptor: Clinical and demographic metadata were provided uncurated, with the amount varying by source and participant.

The collaborating institutions used their own protocols to collect whole blood in K2EDTA tubes. Collaborator samples were shipped for TCRbeta analysis as frozen whole blood, isolated PBMCs, or DNA extracted from either sample type. The immunoSEQ Assay, a bias-controlled multiplex PCR, was used to amplify TCRbeta CDR3 regions from genomic DNA. In the paper's pipeline: Nucleated cell counts per sample were estimated from amplification of reference gene primers within the assay. Sequence reads were collapsed and filtered to measure the absolute abundance of every unique TCRbeta CDR3 rearrangement. For each sample, productive Simpson clonality was calculated as the square root of Simpson's diversity index over productive rearrangements. TCRdb holds this immuneACCESS table with in-frame rearrangements only. Some clones are missing; in checked studies, unresolved V genes explain under half, and the rest has no known cause. D and trimming were read from the DNA, whereas the V and J calls and clone size are those reported in that table. The sample contains about 140,000 clones, about 76% of them found a single time. Around 8.8% of the sample is held by the ten biggest clonotypes.

The receptor was isolated from a human donor in a cohort sampled during active COVID-19. Sample: peripheral blood. The chain employs TRBV7-9 and TRBJ2-7, with 7 middle bases fitting TRBD2. The CDR3 reads CASSRAATSETYEQYF. The sequenced DNA: TGTGCCAGCAGCAGGGCGGCAACTAGCGAGACCTACGAGCAGTACTTC.